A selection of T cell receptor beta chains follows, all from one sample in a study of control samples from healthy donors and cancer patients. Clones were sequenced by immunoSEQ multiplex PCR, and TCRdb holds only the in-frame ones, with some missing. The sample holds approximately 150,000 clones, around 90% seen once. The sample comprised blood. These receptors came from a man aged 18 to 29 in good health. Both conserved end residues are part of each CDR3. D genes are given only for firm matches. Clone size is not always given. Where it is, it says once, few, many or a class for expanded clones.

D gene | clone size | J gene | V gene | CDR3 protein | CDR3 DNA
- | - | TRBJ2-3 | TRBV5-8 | CASSFRGAADTQYF | TGTGCCAGCAGCTTCAGGGGGGCGGCAGATACGCAGTATTTT
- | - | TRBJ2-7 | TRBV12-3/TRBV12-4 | CASSPNYEQYF | TGTGCCAGCAGCCCAAACTACGAGCAGTACTTC
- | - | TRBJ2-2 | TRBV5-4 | CASSPSSGKGGTNTGELFF | TGTGCCAGCAGCCCATCTTCGGGGAAAGGGGGAACGAACACCGGGGAGCTGTTTTTT
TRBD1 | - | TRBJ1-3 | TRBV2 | CASDGQGAASSGNTIYF | TGTGCCAGCGATGGACAGGGGGCCGCGAGCTCTGGAAACACCATATATTTT
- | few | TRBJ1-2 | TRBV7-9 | CASSKNKEITF | TGTGCCAGCAGCAAAAACAAGGAGATCACCTTC
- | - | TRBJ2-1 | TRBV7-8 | CASSFAGGPRNEQFF | TGTGCCAGCAGCTTCGCCGGGGGCCCTCGCAATGAGCAGTTCTTC
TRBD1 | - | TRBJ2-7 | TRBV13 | CASSMGQETYEQYF | TGTGCCAGCAGCATGGGACAGGAAACCTACGAGCAGTACTTC
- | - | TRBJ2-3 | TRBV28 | CASSESIDSTDTQYF | TGTGCCAGCAGTGAGTCGATCGACAGCACAGATACGCAGTATTTT
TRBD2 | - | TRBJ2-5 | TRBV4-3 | CASSQDFLAGVRYF | TGCGCCAGCAGCCAAGATTTCCTAGCGGGGGTGCGGTACTTC
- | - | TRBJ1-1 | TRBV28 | CASSLLVGTEAFF | TGTGCCAGCAGTTTATTAGTAGGAACTGAAGCTTTCTTT
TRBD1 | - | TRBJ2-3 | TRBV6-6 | CASCPGQETSSTDTQYF | TGTGCCAGCTGTCCGGGACAGGAGACTTCTAGCACAGATACGCAGTATTTT
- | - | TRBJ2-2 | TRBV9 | CASSVAPGQDTGELFF | TGTGCCAGCAGCGTAGCGCCAGGGCAGGACACCGGGGAGCTGTTTTTT
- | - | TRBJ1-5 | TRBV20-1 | CSASIQYSNQPQHF | TGCAGTGCTAGTATTCAATATAGCAATCAGCCCCAGCATTTT
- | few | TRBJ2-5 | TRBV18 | CASSGMETQYF | TGTGCCAGCTCAGGAATGGAGACCCAGTACTTC
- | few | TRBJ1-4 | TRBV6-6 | CASRRAGAENEKLFF | TGTGCCAGCAGGCGAGCGGGTGCGGAGAATGAAAAACTGTTTTTT
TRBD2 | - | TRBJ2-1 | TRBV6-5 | CASSLSGGADNEQFF | TGTGCCAGCAGTCTTAGCGGGGGGGCCGACAATGAGCAGTTCTTC
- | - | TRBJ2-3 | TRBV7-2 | CASSLAFQGAWDTQYF | TGTGCCAGCAGCTTAGCTTTCCAAGGGGCCTGGGATACGCAGTATTTT
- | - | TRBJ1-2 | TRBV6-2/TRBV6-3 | CASSSRAAGGGYTF | TGTGCCAGCAGCTCACGGGCGGCGGGGGGCGGCTACACCTTC
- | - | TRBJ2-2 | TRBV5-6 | CASGWGWTNTGELFF | TGTGCCAGCGGCTGGGGATGGACGAACACCGGGGAGCTGTTTTTT
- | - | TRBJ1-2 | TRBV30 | CAWSIGPYYTF | TGTGCCTGGAGTATCGGCCCTTACTACACCTTC
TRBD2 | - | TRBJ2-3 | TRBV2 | CASSDNDLAGTDTQYF | TGTGCCAGCAGTGATAATGATCTAGCGGGCACAGATACGCAGTATTTT
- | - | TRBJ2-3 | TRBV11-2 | CASSPQPADTQYF | TGTGCCAGCAGCCCCCAGCCAGCAGATACGCAGTATTTT
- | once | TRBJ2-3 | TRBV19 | CASSGLKSGGTDTQYF | TGTGCCAGTAGTGGTTTGAAATCGGGGGGCACAGATACGCAGTATTTT
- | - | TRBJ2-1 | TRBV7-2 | CASSPRQRNSYNEQFF | TGTGCCAGCAGCCCGAGACAACGCAACTCCTACAATGAGCAGTTCTTC
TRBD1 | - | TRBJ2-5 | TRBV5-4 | CASSFPDRVETQYF | TGTGCCAGCAGCTTCCCGGACAGGGTTGAGACCCAGTACTTC
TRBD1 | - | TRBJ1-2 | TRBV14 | CASSPGTVRYGYTF | TGTGCCAGCAGCCCCGGGACAGTACGTTATGGCTACACCTTC
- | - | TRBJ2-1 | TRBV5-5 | CASSSQASLSYNEQFF | TGTGCCAGCAGCTCGCAGGCTTCCCTCTCCTACAATGAGCAGTTCTTC
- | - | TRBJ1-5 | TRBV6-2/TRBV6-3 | CASSPDGLSNQPQHF | TGTGCCAGCAGCCCGGACGGACTTAGCAATCAGCCCCAGCATTTT
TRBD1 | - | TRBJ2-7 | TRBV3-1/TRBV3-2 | CASSHGDRGHEQYF | TGTGCCAGCAGCCATGGGGACAGGGGGCATGAGCAGTACTTC
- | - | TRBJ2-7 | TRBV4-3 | CASSQDREGYEQYF | TGCGCCAGCAGCCAAGATAGGGAAGGCTACGAGCAGTACTTC
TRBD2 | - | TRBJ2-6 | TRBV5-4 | CASSREAGGSGANVLTF | TGTGCCAGCAGTAGGGAGGCGGGGGGCTCTGGGGCCAACGTCCTGACTTTC
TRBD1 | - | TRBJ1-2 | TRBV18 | CASSPDRQGAGTF | TGTGCCAGCTCACCCGATCGTCAGGGGGCTGGAACCTTC
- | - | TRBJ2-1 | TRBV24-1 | CATSDTRGGASSYNEQFF | TGTGCCACCAGTGATACCCGTGGAGGGGCAAGCTCCTACAATGAGCAGTTCTTC
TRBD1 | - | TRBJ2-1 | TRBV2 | CASSRQGWDNEQFF | TGTGCCAGCAGTAGACAGGGGTGGGACAATGAGCAGTTCTTC
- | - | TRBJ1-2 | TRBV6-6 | CASSLQGVYGYTF | TGTGCCAGCAGTCTACAGGGAGTCTATGGCTACACCTTC
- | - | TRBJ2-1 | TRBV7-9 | CASSRGADEQFF | TGTGCCAGCAGTAGGGGCGCGGATGAGCAGTTCTTC
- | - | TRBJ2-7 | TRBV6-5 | CASSYDFGEAVYF | TGTGCCAGCAGTTACGACTTCGGGGAGGCGGTTTACTTC
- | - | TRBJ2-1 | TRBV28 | CASSLGRWNNEQFF | TGTGCCAGCAGTCTTGGGAGGTGGAACAATGAGCAGTTCTTC
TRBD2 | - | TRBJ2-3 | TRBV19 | CASSRLATSTDTQYF | TGTGCCAGTAGCCGACTAGCGACAAGCACAGATACGCAGTATTTT
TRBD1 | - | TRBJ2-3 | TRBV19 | CASRLGGTGSDTQYF | TGTGCCAGTAGGTTAGGCGGGACAGGGTCAGATACGCAGTATTTT